The sequence of this T cell receptor beta chain was determined in a study of shared clonotypes between healthy human individuals. From germline, CDR1 is SEHNR and CDR2 FQNEAQ (reference sequence). This CDR3 contains 15 residues. Trimming took off 0 bases at V and 4 bases at J, with 11 bases between the two ends. This clone was seen once. The antigen is undetermined. Caucasian adults residing in Nashville, Tennessee made up all the donors. From CD4+ cells came CD45RA+ naive and CD45RA-negative memory subsets. Clones were read by immunoSEQ multiplex PCR, and TCRdb kept only the in-frame ones, dropping some. The sample holds roughly 1,100,000 clones, under 80% seen once. Whole-study findings and limits: Estimated richness was generally greater in naive than memory subsets.

The source of this sequence is a man aged 18 to 29 in good health. The source material was memory CD4+ T cells sorted from blood. The subset is: CD45RA-negative fraction. The chain employs TRBV7-9 and TRBJ2-3; D remains ambiguous. Here the CDR3 reads CASSLAGKGPDTQYF. The CDR3, as DNA: TGTGCCAGCAGCTTAGCGGGGAAGGGTCCAGATACGCAGTATTTT.